The source of this T cell receptor beta chain is a study of T cells in Graves' hyperthyroidism and ophthalmopathy. What was amplified from RNA transcripts were TCR beta CDR3 regions. RT-PCR in the first round (using the HTBI primer set) targeted the TCR CDR3. One entry per CDR3 protein results from TCRdb running MiXCR on the multiplex PCR reads. The sample shows about 480,000 distinct CDR3 sequences, around an eighth of them seen only once. Germline CDR1 is WSHSY and CDR2 is SAAADI. The V gene lost 5 bases and the J gene lost 4 bases, with 8 bases spanning the gap. The CDR3 runs to 12 residues. Every diagnosis used clinical symptoms, serum thyroxine and TRAb, thyroid ultrasound and orbital computed tomography. PBMCs were derived from 10 ml fresh peripheral blood. This clonotype appeared many times.

The sequence was obtained from a woman younger than 35 with Graves' hyperthyroidism. The sample comprised blood. This rearrangement joins TRBV10-2 to TRBJ2-5; TRBD1 might be the D (5 bases). The CDR3 DNA reads TGCGCCAGCAGTCTGCAGGGAGAGACCCAGTACTTC. This codes for CASSLQGETQYF.